This is a list of T cell receptor beta chains from one sample in a study of OX40 agonist ivuxolimab in advanced cancers. Clones were sequenced by immunoSEQ multiplex PCR, and TCRdb holds only the in-frame ones, with some missing. Of some 71,000 clones listed, roughly 85% are singletons. The material was CD4+ or CD8+ T cells sorted from blood, obtained in a trial of the OX40 agonist ivuxolimab. These receptors all come from an adult with an advanced solid tumor such as melanoma, head and neck, liver or kidney cancer. Each CDR3 is given with its conserved first and last residue. A D gene is named only where the DNA matches it firmly. For some rows the clone size is stated as once, few or many, or as a class when expanded; others skip it.

j_gene	d_gene	v_gene	abundance	CDR3nt	CDR3aa
TRBJ1-1	.	TRBV11-1	.	TGTGCCAGCAGCTGGTGGGGGAACACTGAAGCTTTCTTT	CASSWWGNTEAFF
TRBJ2-2	TRBD1	TRBV5-4	.	TGTGCCAGCAGCTTCGGACAGGGGCGTAACGGGGAGCTGTTTTTT	CASSFGQGRNGELFF
TRBJ2-2	.	TRBV2	.	TGTGCCAGCAGTGAGCGGACTCTGAACACCGGGGAGCTGTTTTTT	CASSERTLNTGELFF
TRBJ1-1	TRBD1	TRBV29-1	.	TGCAGCGGTAACCGGGACAGCGTCGTGAACACTGAAGCTTTCTTT	CSGNRDSVVNTEAFF
TRBJ1-2	TRBD1	TRBV28	.	TGTGCCAGCAGTTCCCCCGGGACAGGGGCCTATGGCTACACCTTC	CASSSPGTGAYGYTF
TRBJ2-1	.	TRBV28	.	TGTGCCAGTTACACGTGGGGTTCCTACAATGAGCAGTTCTTC	CASYTWGSYNEQFF
TRBJ2-7	TRBD2	TRBV29-1	.	TGCAGCGGCGGGGGGACCTACGAGCAGTACTTC	CSGGGTYEQYF
TRBJ2-5	TRBD2	TRBV5-6	once	TGTGCCAGCAGCTTCGTTAGCGGGGGGTTGAAGACCCAGTACTTC	CASSFVSGGLKTQYF
TRBJ1-2	.	TRBV7-2	.	TGTGCCAGCAGCTTAACAGGTCATGGCTACACCTTC	CASSLTGHGYTF
TRBJ2-2	TRBD1	TRBV19	few	TGTGCCAGTAGTGGGGGACAGTTCACCGGGGAGCTGTTTTTT	CASSGGQFTGELFF
TRBJ2-7	TRBD2	TRBV9	.	TGTGCCAGCAGCCCGGGCGGGGGTAGACCCTACGAGCAGTACTTC	CASSPGGGRPYEQYF
TRBJ1-1	.	TRBV5-1	.	TGCGCCAGCAGCTCCTCGGGACGGCTGAACACTGAAGCTTTCTTT	CASSSSGRLNTEAFF
TRBJ2-2	TRBD2	TRBV5-1	once	TGCGCCAGCAGACCCCTAGCGGGGGAGGCCGGGGAGCTGTTTTTT	CASRPLAGEAGELFF
TRBJ1-2	TRBD1	TRBV4-2	.	TGTGCCAGCAGCTTGTTCGACAGGGGTAATGAGGGTGGCTACACCTTC	CASSLFDRGNEGGYTF
TRBJ2-7	TRBD2	TRBV5-6	.	TGTGCCAGCAGCTTGGTGGGCCGGGGGGATCGGGCACAGGACTTC	CASSLVGRGDRAQDF
TRBJ2-1	.	TRBV6-5	.	TGTGCCAGCAGAACGGGATTCGGTGAGCAGTTCTTC	CASRTGFGEQFF
TRBJ2-7	.	TRBV27	.	TGTGCCAGCAGTTTCCGGGACGGCTACGAGCAGTACTTC	CASSFRDGYEQYF
TRBJ1-6	TRBD1	TRBV6-5	.	TGTGCCAGCAGTTACGGTATAGGGGGCTCACCCCTCCACTTT	CASSYGIGGSPLHF
TRBJ2-3	TRBD1	TRBV7-3	.	TGTGCCAGCAGCAAAACAGGGGTGACAGATACGCAGTATTTT	CASSKTGVTDTQYF
TRBJ2-7	TRBD1	TRBV30	once	TGTGCCTGGAGGCCTCCCGATCACAGGGGCCGGCAGTACTTC	CAWRPPDHRGRQYF
TRBJ1-2	.	TRBV19	.	TGTGCCAGTAGTATTGGGGTTGATGCAGCAGGGCTTTATGGCTACACCTTC	CASSIGVDAAGLYGYTF
TRBJ2-1	TRBD1	TRBV7-6	.	TGTGCCAGCAGCGGAGGACAGGGTCCGAGAGAGCAGTTCTTC	CASSGGQGPREQFF
TRBJ2-3	.	TRBV5-5	.	TGTGCCAGCAGCTTGGTTACCACGCAGTATTTT	CASSLVTTQYF
TRBJ2-1	.	TRBV5-1	.	TGCGCCAGCAGCTTAGGGGGGGACAATGAGCAGTTCTTC	CASSLGGDNEQFF
TRBJ2-7	.	TRBV7-2	.	TGTGCCAGCAGCTTAGGGGGGAGGAATTCCTACGAGCAGTACTTC	CASSLGGRNSYEQYF
TRBJ2-2	TRBD2	TRBV5-1	once	TGCGCCAGCAGCACTAGCGGGGCGAGCACCGGGGAGCTGTTTTTT	CASSTSGASTGELFF
TRBJ1-5	TRBD1	TRBV4-1	.	TGCGCCAGCAGCCAATTGACAGGGGTGTTCGGGCCCCAGCATTTT	CASSQLTGVFGPQHF
TRBJ1-4	TRBD1	TRBV29-1	once	TGCAGCGCCGTCGGGACAGGGTTTGAAAAACTGTTTTTT	CSAVGTGFEKLFF
TRBJ2-2	.	TRBV29-1	.	TGCAGCGTTGATGGGGGCCACACCGGGGAGCTGTTTTTT	CSVDGGHTGELFF
TRBJ2-1	.	TRBV19	.	TGTGCCAGTAGTATAGCTTCCAGCGATGAGCAGTTCTTC	CASSIASSDEQFF
TRBJ2-5	TRBD1	TRBV15	.	TGTGCCACCACTACGGACAGGACGCAAAGGACCCAGTACTTC	CATTTDRTQRTQYF
TRBJ2-3	.	TRBV28	.	TGTGCCAGCAGCGAGGGTGGAGATACGCAGTATTTT	CASSEGGDTQYF
TRBJ2-7	TRBD1	TRBV28	once	TGTGCCAGCAGACCGGGACAGGGGGGCGAGCAGTACTTC	CASRPGQGGEQYF
TRBJ2-1	.	TRBV19	.	TGTGCCAGTAGCAGGGACGCAAACAATGAGCAGTTCTTC	CASSRDANNEQFF
TRBJ1-6	.	TRBV5-1	.	TGCGCCAGCAGCTTGGAGTATCTAAATTCACCCCTCCACTTT	CASSLEYLNSPLHF
TRBJ1-1	.	TRBV7-6	.	TGTGCCAGCAGCGTGGACAGTAACACTGAAGCTTTCTTT	CASSVDSNTEAFF
TRBJ2-2	TRBD1	TRBV19	.	TGTGCCAGTAGTTCCGGGACAGGGGCCGGGGAGCTGTTTTTT	CASSSGTGAGELFF
TRBJ2-2	.	TRBV30	few	TGTGCCCGACGCAGGGGCGTAGGGACCGGGGAGCTGTTTTTT	CARRRGVGTGELFF
TRBJ1-5	.	TRBV30	.	TGTGCCTGGAGTGTACGGGGTCAGCCCCAGCATTTT	CAWSVRGQPQHF
TRBJ2-5	.	TRBV14	.	TGTGCCAGCAGCGATCTGGGTGGGGCTAGCACGACCCAACAAGAGACCCAGTACTTC	CASSDLGGASTTQQETQYF
TRBJ2-7	.	TRBV7-9	few	TGTGCCAGCAGCGAGTCCCGGGGCCACGAGCAGTACTTC	CASSESRGHEQYF
TRBJ2-7	TRBD1	TRBV28	.	TGTGCCAGCAGCTCCACCGACAGGGACAACGAGCAGTACTTC	CASSSTDRDNEQYF
TRBJ1-5	.	TRBV11-1	.	TGTGCCAGCAGCCAGGGGTCGATGAATCAGCCCCAGCATTTT	CASSQGSMNQPQHF
TRBJ2-7	.	TRBV11-2	.	TGTGCCAGCAGCTTAGTGGCAGGGACAAAATACGAGCAGTACTTC	CASSLVAGTKYEQYF
TRBJ1-5	.	TRBV27	.	TGTGCCAGCAGTGTCCAGGGGAATCAGCCCCAGCATTTT	CASSVQGNQPQHF
TRBJ2-7	TRBD1	TRBV6-1	.	TGTGCCAGCAGTCAACGGACAGGAGGCGAGCAGTACTTC	CASSQRTGGEQYF
TRBJ2-3	TRBD2	TRBV7-2	.	TGTGCCAGCAGCTTTCCTAGCGGGGACGCGCAGTATTTT	CASSFPSGDAQYF
TRBJ2-5	.	TRBV4-2	.	TGTGCCAGCAGCCAGTTCCAAGAGACCCAGTACTTC	CASSQFQETQYF
TRBJ2-7	.	TRBV19	.	TGTGCCAGTAGTATCTCGGGGGGCCCCCACGAGCAGTACTTC	CASSISGGPHEQYF
TRBJ2-7	.	TRBV5-4	.	TGTGCCAGCAGCTCCCAACGGGGCTGGAACGAGCAGTACTTC	CASSSQRGWNEQYF
TRBJ2-3	TRBD1	TRBV6-4	.	TGTGCCAGCAAACAGGGGTCTTTGGCAGATACGCAGTATTTT	CASKQGSLADTQYF
TRBJ1-5	.	TRBV15	.	TGTGCCACCAGCAGGGGGGAACTGATCAATCAGCCCCAGCATTTT	CATSRGELINQPQHF
TRBJ1-1	.	TRBV7-3	once	TGTGCCAGCACCCCGGACGGGAGAGACACTGAAGCTTTCTTT	CASTPDGRDTEAFF